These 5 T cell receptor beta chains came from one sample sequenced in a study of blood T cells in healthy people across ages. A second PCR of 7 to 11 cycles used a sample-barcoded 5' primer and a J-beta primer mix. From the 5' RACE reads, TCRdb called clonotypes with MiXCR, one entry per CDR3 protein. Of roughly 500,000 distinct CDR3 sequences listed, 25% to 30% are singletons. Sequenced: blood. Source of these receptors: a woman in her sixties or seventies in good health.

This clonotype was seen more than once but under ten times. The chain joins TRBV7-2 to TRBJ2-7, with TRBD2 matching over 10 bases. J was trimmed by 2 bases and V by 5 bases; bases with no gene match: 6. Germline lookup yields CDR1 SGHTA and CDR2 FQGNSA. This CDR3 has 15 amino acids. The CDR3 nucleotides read TGTGCCAGCAGCCCCGCTAGCGGGGGCCCCTACGAGCAGTACTTC. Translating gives CASSPASGGPYEQYF.

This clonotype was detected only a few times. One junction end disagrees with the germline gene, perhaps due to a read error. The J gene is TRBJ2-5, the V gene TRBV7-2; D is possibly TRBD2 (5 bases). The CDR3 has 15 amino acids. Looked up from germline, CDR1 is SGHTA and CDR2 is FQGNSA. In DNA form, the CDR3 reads TGTGCCGGCAGCTTAGAGGCTGGCGGACTCTTGGAGCAGTACTTC. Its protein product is CAGSLEAGGLLEQYF.

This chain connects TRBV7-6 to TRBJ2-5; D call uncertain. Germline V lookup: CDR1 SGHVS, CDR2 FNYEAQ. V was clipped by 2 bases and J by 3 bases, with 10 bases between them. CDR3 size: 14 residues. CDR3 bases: TGTGCCAGCAGCTTACCTAGAGTGGAAGAGACCCAGTACTTC. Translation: CASSLPRVEETQYF.

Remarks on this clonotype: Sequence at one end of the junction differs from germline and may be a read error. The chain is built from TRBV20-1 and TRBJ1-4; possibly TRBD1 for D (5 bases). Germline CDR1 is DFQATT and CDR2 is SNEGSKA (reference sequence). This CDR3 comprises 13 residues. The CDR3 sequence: CSAPLGTNEELFF. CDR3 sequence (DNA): TGCAGTGCGCCCTTGGGGACTAATGAAGAACTGTTTTTT.

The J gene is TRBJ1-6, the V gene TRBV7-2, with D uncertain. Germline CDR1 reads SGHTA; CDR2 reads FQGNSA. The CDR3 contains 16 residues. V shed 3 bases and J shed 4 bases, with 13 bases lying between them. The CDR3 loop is CASSFLNQLYNSPLHF. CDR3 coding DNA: TGTGCCAGCAGCTTTCTCAACCAGCTTTATAATTCACCCCTCCACTTT.